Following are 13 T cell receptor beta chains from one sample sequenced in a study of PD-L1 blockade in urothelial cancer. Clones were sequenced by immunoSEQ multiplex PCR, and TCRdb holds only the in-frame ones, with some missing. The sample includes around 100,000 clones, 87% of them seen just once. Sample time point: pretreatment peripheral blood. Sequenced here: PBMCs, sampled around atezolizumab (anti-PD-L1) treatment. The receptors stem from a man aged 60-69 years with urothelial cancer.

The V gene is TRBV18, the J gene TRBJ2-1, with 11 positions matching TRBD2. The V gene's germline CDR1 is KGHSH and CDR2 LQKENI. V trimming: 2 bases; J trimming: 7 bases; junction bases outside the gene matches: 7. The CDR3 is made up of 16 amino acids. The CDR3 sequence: CASSPILAGVGNEQFF. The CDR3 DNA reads TGTGCCAGCTCACCAATACTAGCGGGAGTCGGGAATGAGCAGTTCTTC.

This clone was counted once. Written as DNA, the CDR3 is TGTGCCAGCAGCTTACTACAGGGGGATTCACCCCTCCACTTT. Encoded protein: CASSLLQGDSPLHF. The rearrangement joins TRBV6-5 to TRBJ1-6, with 8 bases aligning to TRBD1. This CDR3 is built from 14 residues. From germline, CDR1 is MNHEY and CDR2 SVGAGI. J gave up 8 bases and V 6 bases, and 6 bases lay outside the gene matches.

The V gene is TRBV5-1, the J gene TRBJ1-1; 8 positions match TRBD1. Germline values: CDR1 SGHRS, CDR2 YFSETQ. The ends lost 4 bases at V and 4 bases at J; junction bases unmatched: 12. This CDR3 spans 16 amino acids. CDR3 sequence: CASSTPGTGRGTEAFF. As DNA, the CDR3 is TGCGCCAGCAGCACCCCCGGGACAGGACGCGGCACTGAAGCTTTCTTT.

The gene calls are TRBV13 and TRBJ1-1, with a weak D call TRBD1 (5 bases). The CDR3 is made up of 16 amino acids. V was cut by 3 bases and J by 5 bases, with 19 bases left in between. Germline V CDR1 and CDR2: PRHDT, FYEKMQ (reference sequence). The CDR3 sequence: CASSFRLAGSGTEAFF. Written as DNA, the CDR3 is TGTGCCAGCAGCTTCCGTTTGGCGGGATCAGGGACTGAAGCTTTCTTT. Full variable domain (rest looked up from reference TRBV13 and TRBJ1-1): AAGVIQSPRHLIKEKRETATLKCYPIPRHDTVYWYQQGPGQDPQFLISFYEKMQSDKGSIPDRFSAQQFSDYHSELNMSSLELGDSALYFCASSFRLAGSGTEAFFGQGTRLTVV.

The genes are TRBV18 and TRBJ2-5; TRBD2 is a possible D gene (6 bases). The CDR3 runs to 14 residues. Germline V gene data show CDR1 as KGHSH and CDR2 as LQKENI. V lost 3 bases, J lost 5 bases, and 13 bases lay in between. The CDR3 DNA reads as TGTGCCAGCTCACCGCGGGGTCGCGGGGAGACCCAGTACTTC. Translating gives CASSPRGRGETQYF.

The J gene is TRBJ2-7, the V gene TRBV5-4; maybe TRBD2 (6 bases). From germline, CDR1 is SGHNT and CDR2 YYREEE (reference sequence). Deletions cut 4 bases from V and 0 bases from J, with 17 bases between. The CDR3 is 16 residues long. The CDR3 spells CASSLHSGSSSYEQYF. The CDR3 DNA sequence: TGTGCCAGCAGCCTCCATAGCGGATCCAGCTCCTACGAGCAGTACTTC.

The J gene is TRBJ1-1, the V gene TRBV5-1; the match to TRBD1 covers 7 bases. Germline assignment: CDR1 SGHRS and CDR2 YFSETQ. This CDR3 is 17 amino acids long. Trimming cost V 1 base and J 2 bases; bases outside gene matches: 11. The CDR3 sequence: CASSLIRTGDINTEAFF. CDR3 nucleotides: TGCGCCAGCAGCTTGATAAGAACAGGGGATATCAACACTGAAGCTTTCTTT.

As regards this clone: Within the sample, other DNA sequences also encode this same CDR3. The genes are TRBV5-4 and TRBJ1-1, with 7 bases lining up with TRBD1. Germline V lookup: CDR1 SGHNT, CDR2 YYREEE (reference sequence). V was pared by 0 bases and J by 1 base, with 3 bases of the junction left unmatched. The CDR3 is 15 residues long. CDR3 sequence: CASSLGQGGNTEAFF. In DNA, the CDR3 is TGTGCCAGCAGCTTGGGGCAGGGGGGGAACACTGAAGCTTTCTTT.

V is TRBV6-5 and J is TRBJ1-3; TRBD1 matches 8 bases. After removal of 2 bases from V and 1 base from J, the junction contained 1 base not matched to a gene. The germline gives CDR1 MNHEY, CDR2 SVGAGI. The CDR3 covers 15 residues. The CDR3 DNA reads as TGTGCCAGCAGTTACAGGACAGGGTCTGGAAACACCATATATTTT. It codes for CASSYRTGSGNTIYF.

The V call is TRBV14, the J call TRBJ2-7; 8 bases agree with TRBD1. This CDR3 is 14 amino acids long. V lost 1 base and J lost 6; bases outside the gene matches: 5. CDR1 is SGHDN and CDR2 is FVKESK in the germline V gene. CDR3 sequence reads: CASSQGGRGREQYF. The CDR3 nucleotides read TGTGCCAGCAGCCAAGGAGGCAGGGGGCGCGAGCAGTACTTC.

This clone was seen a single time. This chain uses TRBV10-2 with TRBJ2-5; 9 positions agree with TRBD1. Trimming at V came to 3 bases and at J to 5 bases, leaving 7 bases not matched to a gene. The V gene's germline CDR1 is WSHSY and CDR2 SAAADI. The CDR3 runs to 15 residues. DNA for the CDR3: TGCGCCAGCAGTGATGGGACAGGGAGCGGTGAGACCCAGTACTTC. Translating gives CASSDGTGSGETQYF.

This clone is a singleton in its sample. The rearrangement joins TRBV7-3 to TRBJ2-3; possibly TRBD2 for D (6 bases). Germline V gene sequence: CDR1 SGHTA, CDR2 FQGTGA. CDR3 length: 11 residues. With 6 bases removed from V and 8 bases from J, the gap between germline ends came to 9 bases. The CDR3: CASREGSTQYF. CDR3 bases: TGTGCCAGCAGGGAGGGTAGTACGCAGTATTTT.

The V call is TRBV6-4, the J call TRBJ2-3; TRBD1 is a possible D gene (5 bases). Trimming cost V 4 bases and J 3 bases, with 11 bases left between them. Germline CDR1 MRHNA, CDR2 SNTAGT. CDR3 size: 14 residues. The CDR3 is CASSADSFTDTQYF. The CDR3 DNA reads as TGTGCCAGCAGTGCCGACAGTTTTACAGATACGCAGTATTTT.